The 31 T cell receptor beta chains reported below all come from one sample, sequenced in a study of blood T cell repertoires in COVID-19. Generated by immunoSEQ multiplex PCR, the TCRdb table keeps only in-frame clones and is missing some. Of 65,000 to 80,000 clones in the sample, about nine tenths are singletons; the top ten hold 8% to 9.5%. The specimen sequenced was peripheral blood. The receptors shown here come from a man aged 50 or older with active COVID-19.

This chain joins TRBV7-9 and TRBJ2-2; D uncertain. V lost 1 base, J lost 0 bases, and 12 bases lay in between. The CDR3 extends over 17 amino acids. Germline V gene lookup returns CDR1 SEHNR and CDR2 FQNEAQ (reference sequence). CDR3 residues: CASSLGLGGANTGELFF. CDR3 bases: TGTGCCAGCAGCTTAGGCCTCGGCGGAGCGAACACCGGGGAGCTGTTTTTT.

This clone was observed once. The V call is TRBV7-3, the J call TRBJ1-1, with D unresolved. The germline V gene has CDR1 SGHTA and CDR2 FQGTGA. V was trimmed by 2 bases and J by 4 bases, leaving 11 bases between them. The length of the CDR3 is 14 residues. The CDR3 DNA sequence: TGTGCCAGCAGCTTAGAATCGTTGCGCACTGAAGCTTTCTTT. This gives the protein CASSLESLRTEAFF.

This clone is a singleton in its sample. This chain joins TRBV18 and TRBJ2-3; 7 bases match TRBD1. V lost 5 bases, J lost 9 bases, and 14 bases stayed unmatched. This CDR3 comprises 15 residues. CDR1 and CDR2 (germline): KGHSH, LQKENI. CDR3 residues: CASSLGTAPQGTQYF. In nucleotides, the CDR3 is TGTGCCAGCTCATTAGGGACAGCCCCGCAGGGGACGCAGTATTTT.

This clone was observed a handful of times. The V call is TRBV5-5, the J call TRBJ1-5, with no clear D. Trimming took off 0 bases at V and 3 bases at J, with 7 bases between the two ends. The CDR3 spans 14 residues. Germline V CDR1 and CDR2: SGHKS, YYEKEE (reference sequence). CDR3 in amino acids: CASSLEQLNQPQHF. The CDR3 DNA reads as TGTGCCAGCAGCTTGGAACAGCTCAATCAGCCCCAGCATTTT.

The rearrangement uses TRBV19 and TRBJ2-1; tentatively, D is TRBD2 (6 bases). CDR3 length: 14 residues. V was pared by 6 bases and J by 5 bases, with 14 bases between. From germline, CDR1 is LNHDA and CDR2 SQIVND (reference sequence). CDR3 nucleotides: TGTGCCAGTAGAGCCACCCGGGAGAACAATGAGCAGTTCTTC. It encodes CASRATRENNEQFF. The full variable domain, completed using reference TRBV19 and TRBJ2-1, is DGGITQSPKYLFRKEGQNVTLSCEQNLNHDAMYWYRQDPGQGLRLIYYSQIVNDFQKGDIAEGYSVSREKKESFPLTVTSAQKNPTAFYLCASRATRENNEQFFGPGTRLTVL.

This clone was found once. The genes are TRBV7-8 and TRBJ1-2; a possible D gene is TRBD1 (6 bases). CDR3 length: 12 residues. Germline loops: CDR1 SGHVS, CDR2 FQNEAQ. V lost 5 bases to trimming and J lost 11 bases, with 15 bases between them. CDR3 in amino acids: CASSERDTRYTF. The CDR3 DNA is TGTGCCAGCAGCGAGAGGGACACCCGATACACCTTC.

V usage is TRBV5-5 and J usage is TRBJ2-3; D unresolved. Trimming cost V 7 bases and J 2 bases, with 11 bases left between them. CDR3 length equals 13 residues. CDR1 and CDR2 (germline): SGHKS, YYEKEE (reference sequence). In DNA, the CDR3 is TGTGCCAGCCATGTGACATACACAGATACGCAGTATTTT. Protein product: CASHVTYTDTQYF.

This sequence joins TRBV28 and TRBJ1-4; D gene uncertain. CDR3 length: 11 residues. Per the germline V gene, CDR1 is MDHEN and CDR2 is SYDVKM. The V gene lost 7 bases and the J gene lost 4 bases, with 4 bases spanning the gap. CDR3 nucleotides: TGTGCCAGCATCTTTAATGAAAAACTGTTTTTT. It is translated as CASIFNEKLFF.

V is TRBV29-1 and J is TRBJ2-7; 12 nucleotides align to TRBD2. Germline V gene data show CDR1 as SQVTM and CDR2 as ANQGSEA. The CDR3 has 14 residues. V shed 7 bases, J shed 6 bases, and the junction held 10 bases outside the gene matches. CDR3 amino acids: CSALKPGLAGEQYF. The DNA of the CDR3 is TGCAGCGCCCTTAAACCGGGACTAGCGGGCGAGCAGTACTTC.

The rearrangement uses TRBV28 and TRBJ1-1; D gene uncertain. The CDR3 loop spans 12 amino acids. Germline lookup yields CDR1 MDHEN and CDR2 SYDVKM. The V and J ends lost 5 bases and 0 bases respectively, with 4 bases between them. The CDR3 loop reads CASSRLNTEAFF. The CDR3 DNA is TGTGCCAGCAGTCGGTTGAACACTGAAGCTTTCTTT.

The CDR3 here is CASSQEAPTWTGSYNEQFF. CDR3 DNA: TGCGCCAGCAGCCAAGAGGCCCCTACTTGGACAGGCTCCTACAATGAGCAGTTCTTC. The chain links TRBV4-1 to TRBJ2-1; 7 nucleotides match TRBD1. With V trimmed by 0 bases and J by 0 bases, 11 bases remained unmatched. The CDR3 loop spans 19 amino acids. Germline CDR1 and CDR2: MGHRA and YSYEKL.

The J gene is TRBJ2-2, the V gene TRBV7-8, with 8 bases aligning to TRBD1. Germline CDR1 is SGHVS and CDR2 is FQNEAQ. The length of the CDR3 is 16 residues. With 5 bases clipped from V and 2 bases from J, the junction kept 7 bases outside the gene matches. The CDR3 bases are TGTGCCAGCAGCCCTAGGGGACAGGCTAACACCGGGGAGCTGTTTTTT. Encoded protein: CASSPRGQANTGELFF.

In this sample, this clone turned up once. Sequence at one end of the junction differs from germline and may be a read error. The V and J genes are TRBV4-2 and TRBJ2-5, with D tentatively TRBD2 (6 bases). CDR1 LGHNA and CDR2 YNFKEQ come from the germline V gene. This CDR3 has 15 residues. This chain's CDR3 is CASSPGTPNQGTQYF. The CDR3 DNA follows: TGTGCCAGCAGCCCGGGGACTCCAAATCAAGGGACCCAGTACTTC.

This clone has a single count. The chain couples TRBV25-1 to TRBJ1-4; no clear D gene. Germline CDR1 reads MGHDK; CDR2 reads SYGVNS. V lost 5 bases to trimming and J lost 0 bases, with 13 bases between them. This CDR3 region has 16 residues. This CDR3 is CASSPRRSATNEKLFF. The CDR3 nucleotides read TGTGCCAGCAGTCCCCGTCGTTCGGCAACTAATGAAAAACTGTTTTTT.

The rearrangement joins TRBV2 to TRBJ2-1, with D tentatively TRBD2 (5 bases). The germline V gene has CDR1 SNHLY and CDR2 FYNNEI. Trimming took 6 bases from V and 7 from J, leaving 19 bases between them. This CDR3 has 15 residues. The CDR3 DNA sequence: TGTGCCAGCAGCGCGCTAGCTTCCGCGGGTAATGAGCAGTTCTTC. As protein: CASSALASAGNEQFF.

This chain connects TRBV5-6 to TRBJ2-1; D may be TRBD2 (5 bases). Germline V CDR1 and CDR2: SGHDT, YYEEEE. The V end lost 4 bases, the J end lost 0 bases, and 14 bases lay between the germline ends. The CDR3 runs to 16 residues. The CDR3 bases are TGTGCCAGCAGCCCGGGATGGTATAGCTCCTACAATGAGCAGTTCTTC. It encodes CASSPGWYSSYNEQFF. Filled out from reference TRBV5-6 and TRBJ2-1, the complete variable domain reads DAGVTQSPTHLIKTRGQQVTLRCSPKSGHDTVSWYQQALGQGPQFIFQYYEEEERQRGNFPDRFSGHQFPNYSSELNVNALLLGDSALYLCASSPGWYSSYNEQFFGPGTRLTVL.

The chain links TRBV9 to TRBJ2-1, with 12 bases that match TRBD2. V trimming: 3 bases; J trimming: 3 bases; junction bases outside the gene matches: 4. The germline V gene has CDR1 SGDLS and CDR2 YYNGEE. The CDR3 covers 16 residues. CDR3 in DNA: TGTGCCAGCAGCGCCACTAGCGGGGGGTTCTACAATGAGCAGTTCTTC. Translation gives CASSATSGGFYNEQFF.

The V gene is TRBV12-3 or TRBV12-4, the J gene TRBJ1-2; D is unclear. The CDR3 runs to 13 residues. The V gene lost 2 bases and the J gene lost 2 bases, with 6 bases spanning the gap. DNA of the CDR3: TGTGCCAGCAGTTTAACAGAGAACTATGGCTACACCTTC. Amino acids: CASSLTENYGYTF.

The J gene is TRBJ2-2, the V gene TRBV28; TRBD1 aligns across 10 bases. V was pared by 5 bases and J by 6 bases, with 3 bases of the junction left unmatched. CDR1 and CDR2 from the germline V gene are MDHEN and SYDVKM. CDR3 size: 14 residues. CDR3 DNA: TGTGCCAGCAGTCCTGGACAGGGGGCCGGGGAGCTGTTTTTT. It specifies CASSPGQGAGELFF.

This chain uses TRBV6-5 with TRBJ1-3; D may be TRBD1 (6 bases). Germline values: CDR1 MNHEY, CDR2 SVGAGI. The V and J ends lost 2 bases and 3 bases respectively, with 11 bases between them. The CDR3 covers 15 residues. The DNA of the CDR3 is TGTGCCAGCAGTTACACAGGGCTGGTTGGAAACACCATATATTTT. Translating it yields CASSYTGLVGNTIYF.

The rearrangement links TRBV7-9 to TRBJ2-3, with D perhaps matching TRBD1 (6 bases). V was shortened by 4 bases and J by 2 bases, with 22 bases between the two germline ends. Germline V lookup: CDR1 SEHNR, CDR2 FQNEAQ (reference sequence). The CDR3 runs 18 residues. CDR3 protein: CASSSRRGTGTITDTQYF. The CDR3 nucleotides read TGTGCCAGCAGCTCCCGTAGGGGGACCGGGACCATCACAGATACGCAGTATTTT.

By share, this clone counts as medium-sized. CDR3 protein: CAIRRGGDPSNQPQHF. The DNA of the CDR3 is TGTGCCATCCGTCGGGGAGGTGACCCGAGCAATCAGCCCCAGCATTTT. This chain uses TRBV10-3 with TRBJ1-5; unclear D gene. V was cut by 8 bases and J by 1 base, with 18 bases left in between. The CDR3 is 16 residues long. Germline loops: CDR1 ENHRY, CDR2 SYGVKD.

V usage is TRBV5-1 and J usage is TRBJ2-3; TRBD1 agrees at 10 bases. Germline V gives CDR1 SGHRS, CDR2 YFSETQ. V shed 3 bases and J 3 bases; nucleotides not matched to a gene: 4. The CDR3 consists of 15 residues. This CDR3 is CASSSGTGVTDTQYF. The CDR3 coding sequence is TGCGCCAGCAGCTCCGGGACAGGGGTGACAGATACGCAGTATTTT.

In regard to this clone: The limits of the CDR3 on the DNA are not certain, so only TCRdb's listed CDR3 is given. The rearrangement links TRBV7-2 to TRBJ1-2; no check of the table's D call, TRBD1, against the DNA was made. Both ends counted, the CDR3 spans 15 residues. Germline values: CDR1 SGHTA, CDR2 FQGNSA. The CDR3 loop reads CASSFGPGEGYGYTF.

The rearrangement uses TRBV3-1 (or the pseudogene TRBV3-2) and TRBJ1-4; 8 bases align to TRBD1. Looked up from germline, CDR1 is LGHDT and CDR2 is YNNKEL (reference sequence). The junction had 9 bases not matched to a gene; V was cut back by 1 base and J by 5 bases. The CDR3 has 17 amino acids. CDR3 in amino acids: CASSQVGGGQGNEKLFF. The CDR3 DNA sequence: TGTGCCAGCAGCCAAGTGGGGGGCGGACAGGGCAATGAAAAACTGTTTTTT.

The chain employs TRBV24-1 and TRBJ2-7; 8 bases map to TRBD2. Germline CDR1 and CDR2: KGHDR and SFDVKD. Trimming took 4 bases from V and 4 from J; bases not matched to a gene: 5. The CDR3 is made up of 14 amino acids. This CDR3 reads CATSEREGLYEQYF. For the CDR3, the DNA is TGTGCCACCAGTGAACGGGAGGGTCTTTACGAGCAGTACTTC.

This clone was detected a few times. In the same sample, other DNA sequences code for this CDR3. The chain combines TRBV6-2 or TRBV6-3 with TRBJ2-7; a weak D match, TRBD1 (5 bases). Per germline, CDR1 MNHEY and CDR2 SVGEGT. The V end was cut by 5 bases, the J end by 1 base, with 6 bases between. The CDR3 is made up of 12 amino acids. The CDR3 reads CASSRQSYEQYF. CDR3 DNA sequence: TGTGCCAGCAGTCGACAGTCCTACGAGCAGTACTTC.

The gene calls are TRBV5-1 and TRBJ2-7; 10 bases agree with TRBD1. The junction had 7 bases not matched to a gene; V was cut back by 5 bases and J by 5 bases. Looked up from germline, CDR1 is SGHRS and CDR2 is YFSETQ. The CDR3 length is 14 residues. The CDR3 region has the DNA TGCGCCAGCAGTCGTGACAGGGGGCTCCACGAGCAGTACTTC. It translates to CASSRDRGLHEQYF.

CDR3 protein: CASSGPDTEAFF. The CDR3 DNA reads TGTGCCAGCAGTGGCCCGGACACTGAAGCTTTCTTT. This chain joins TRBV2 and TRBJ1-1, with D unclear. In germline, CDR1 is SNHLY, CDR2 FYNNEI. V gave up 4 bases and J gave up 3 bases, with 6 bases separating them. The CDR3 is made up of 12 amino acids. Complete variable domain (other parts from reference TRBV2 and TRBJ1-1): EPEVTQTPSHQVTQMGQEVILRCVPISNHLYFYWYRQILGQKVEFLVSFYNNEISEKSEIFDDQFSVERPDGSNFTLKIRSTKLEDSAMYFCASSGPDTEAFFGQGTRLTVV.

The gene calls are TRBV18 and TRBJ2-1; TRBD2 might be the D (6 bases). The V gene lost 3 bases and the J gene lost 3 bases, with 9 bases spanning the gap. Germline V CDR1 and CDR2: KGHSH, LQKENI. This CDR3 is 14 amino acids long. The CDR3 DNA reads TGTGCCAGCTCACCCGGGGGAAACTACAATGAGCAGTTCTTC. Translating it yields CASSPGGNYNEQFF.

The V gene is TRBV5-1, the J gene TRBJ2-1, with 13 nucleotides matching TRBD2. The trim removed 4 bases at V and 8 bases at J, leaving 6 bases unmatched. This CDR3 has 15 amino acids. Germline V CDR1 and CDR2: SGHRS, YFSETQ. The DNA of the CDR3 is TGCGCCAGCAGCCTACTAGCGGGGGGGTGTTATGAGCAGTTCTTC. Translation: CASSLLAGGCYEQFF. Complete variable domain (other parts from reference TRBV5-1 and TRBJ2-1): KAGVTQTPRYLIKTRGQQVTLSCSPISGHRSVSWYQQTPGQGLQFLFEYFSETQRNKGNFPGRFSGRQFSNSRSEMNVSTLELGDSALYLCASSLLAGGCYEQFFGPGTRLTVL.